These T cell receptor beta chains were read from a single sample in a study of shared clonotypes between healthy human individuals. Here immunoSEQ multiplex PCR was the method, and the copy in TCRdb shows in-frame clones only, minus some. The data contain 950,000 to 1,100,000 clones, around 74% of them singletons. Sequenced material: memory CD4+ T cells sorted from blood. Receptor source: a man aged 18 to 30 in good health. Both conserved end residues are part of each CDR3. The order of the fields is CDR3 length, D gene, clone size, V gene, J gene, CDR3 DNA, CDR3 protein. A D gene is named only where the DNA matches it firmly. Size is stated for part of the rows, as once, few or many counts, or as a class when the clone is expanded.

14,TRBD1,few,TRBV2,TRBJ1-4,TGTGCCAGCAGTCGGACAGGGCTTAATGAAAAACTGTTTTTT,CASSRTGLNEKLFF
18,TRBD2,.,TRBV11-2,TRBJ2-3,TGTGCCAGCAGCCTAGGTTACGGACTAGCGGGACGGTCGGATACGCAGTATTTT,CASSLGYGLAGRSDTQYF
13,.,many,TRBV28,TRBJ1-1,TGTGCCAGCAGTTCTTTTTTGAACACTGAAGCTTTCTTT,CASSSFLNTEAFF
14,TRBD2,.,TRBV5-1,TRBJ2-2,TGCGCCAGCAGTTTGACTAGCAACACCGGGGAGCTGTTTTTT,CASSLTSNTGELFF
14,.,once,TRBV7-2,TRBJ2-7,TGTGCCAGCAGCTTAGGACTAGGGTCCTACGAGCAGTACTTC,CASSLGLGSYEQYF
15,TRBD1,.,TRBV19,TRBJ2-7,TGTGCCAGTAGGCAGGGACAGGGAATCTCCTACGAGCAGTACTTC,CASRQGQGISYEQYF
15,.,.,TRBV7-2,TRBJ2-7,TGTGCCAGCAGCTTAGTTCCGGGCGGTAACTACGAGCAGTACTTC,CASSLVPGGNYEQYF
13,.,many,TRBV10-3,TRBJ1-4,TGTGCCATCAGTGAGTCAGCGAATGAAAAACTGTTTTTT,CAISESANEKLFF
14,.,.,TRBV2,TRBJ1-6,TGTGCCAGCAGTGGAAGCAAAAATAATTCACCCCTCCACTTT,CASSGSKNNSPLHF
15,.,few,TRBV5-1,TRBJ1-5,TGCGCCAGCAGCTTGAATGTCGGGGCTGATCAGCCCCAGCATTTT,CASSLNVGADQPQHF
16,TRBD2,.,TRBV10-3,TRBJ2-3,TGTGCCATCAGTGAGTCCTCTAGCGGAAGCACAGATACGCAGTATTTT,CAISESSSGSTDTQYF
15,.,.,TRBV5-1,TRBJ2-1,TGCGCCAGCAGCTTGGGGAGCGGGCGATACAATGAGCAGTTCTTC,CASSLGSGRYNEQFF